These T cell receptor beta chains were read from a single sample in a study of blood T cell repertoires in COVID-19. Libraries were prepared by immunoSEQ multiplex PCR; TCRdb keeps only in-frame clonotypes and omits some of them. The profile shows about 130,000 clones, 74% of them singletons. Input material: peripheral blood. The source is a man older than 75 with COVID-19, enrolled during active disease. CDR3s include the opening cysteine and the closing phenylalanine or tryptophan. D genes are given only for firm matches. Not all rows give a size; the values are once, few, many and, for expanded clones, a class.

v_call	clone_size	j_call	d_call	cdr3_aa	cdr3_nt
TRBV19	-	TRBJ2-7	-	CASSIDVRGTYEQYF	TGTGCCAGTAGTATTGATGTCCGAGGCACCTACGAGCAGTACTTC
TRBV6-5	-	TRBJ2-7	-	CASRGPLFEQYF	TGTGCCAGCAGGGGGCCTCTCTTCGAGCAGTACTTC
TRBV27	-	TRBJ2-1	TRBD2	CASSSGLAGDQYSYNEQFF	TGTGCCAGCAGTTCAGGACTAGCGGGAGACCAGTACTCCTACAATGAGCAGTTCTTC
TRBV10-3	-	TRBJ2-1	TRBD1	CAISVGTGSRNEQFF	TGTGCCATCAGTGTAGGGACAGGGTCCCGCAATGAGCAGTTCTTC
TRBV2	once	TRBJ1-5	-	CASSERKGENQPQHF	TGTGCCAGCAGTGAGAGAAAGGGGGAGAATCAGCCCCAGCATTTT
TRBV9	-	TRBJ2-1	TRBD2	CASSVGGLAGNNEQFF	TGTGCCAGCAGCGTAGGGGGACTAGCGGGAAACAATGAGCAGTTCTTC
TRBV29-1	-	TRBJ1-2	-	CSVVDSANYGYTF	TGCAGCGTTGTTGACAGTGCTAACTATGGCTACACCTTC
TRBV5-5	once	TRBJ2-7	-	CASSFGGGTYEQYF	TGTGCCAGCAGCTTTGGGGGGGGCACTTACGAGCAGTACTTC
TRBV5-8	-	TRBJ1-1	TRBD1	CASSLRGDRANTEAFF	TGTGCCAGCAGCTTGAGGGGGGACAGGGCGAACACTGAAGCTTTCTTT
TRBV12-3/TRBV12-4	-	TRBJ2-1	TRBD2	CASTGLAGNEQFF	TGTGCCAGTACGGGACTAGCCGGCAATGAGCAGTTCTTC
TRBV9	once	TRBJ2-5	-	CASSATGGAETQYF	TGTGCCAGCAGCGCAACGGGGGGCGCAGAGACCCAGTACTTC
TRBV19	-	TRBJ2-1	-	CASNYSRSYNEQFF	TGTGCCAGTAATTACTCCCGCTCCTACAATGAGCAGTTCTTC